The TCR beta chain described here comes from a study of blood T cells in healthy people across ages. General study points: Diversity estimated from one million T cells was considered an underestimate. When set beside aged donors, long-lived donors presented more naive CD4+ cells and higher diversity.

Trimming took 0 bases from V and 2 from J, leaving 9 bases between them. The CDR3 runs to 15 residues. Regarding this clonotype: Antigen unknown.

Sample-barcoded 5' priming and a J-beta primer mix drove a second PCR of roughly 7 to 11 cycles. TCRdb re-called the 5' RACE reads through MiXCR, storing one row per CDR3 protein. Of some 760,000 distinct CDR3 sequences in the sample, just under 25% were seen once. The sample was also reused in another study, on T cells of mothers and their children.

The material sequenced was blood. The source of this sequence is a boy aged 5-17 years in good health. The chain is built from TRBV12-3 or TRBV12-4 and TRBJ2-3, with D hard to call. The chain's CDR3 is CASSLAWRDTDTQYF. The CDR3 DNA reads as TGTGCCAGCAGTTTAGCTTGGCGTGACACAGATACGCAGTATTTT.